This TCR beta chain comes out of a study of identical twins' blood T cells. The CDR3 contains 13 residues. Trimming took 3 bases from V and 1 from J, leaving 10 bases between them. In germline, CDR1 is SQVTM, CDR2 ANQGSEA. TCRdb redid the calling of the 5' RACE reads with MiXCR, one entry per CDR3 protein. This sample has 300,000 to 400,000 distinct CDR3 sequences; roughly 31% occur once, and the top ten carry 6.1%. This clonotype was seen at least ten times. The V and J genes are TRBV29-1 and TRBJ2-7; no definite D call. The receptor was derived from a woman aged 18-50 years in good health. Material: PBMCs. The CDR3 DNA follows: TGCAGCGTTGACCCGGGCGGTTCCTACGAGCAGTACTTC. Its protein is CSVDPGGSYEQYF.